The clone carrying this T cell receptor (beta chain) was detected a few times. This sample was included in a study of blood T cell repertoires in COVID-19. The wider study: PBMCs, B-cell-depleted T cells, or T cells were the source of the cDNA or gDNA that made up the material.

Recruitment covered about two dozen US areas and drew participants whose ages spanned about 18 to 89 years. Assignments of participants to cohorts depended upon their own reported clinical history. Recovered status applied to Cohort 3 donors who had two consecutive negative PCRs. It also applied to those with clearance or with symptom resolution. The method was immunoSEQ multiplex PCR; TCRdb's version includes in-frame clones alone and lacks a portion of them. Seen here are over 200,000 clones, nearly 90% observed once, and the top ten hold less than 14%. The source material was PBMCs or T cells enriched from blood (not recorded which). This TCR came from a man under 40 who had recovered from COVID-19.

CDR3 DNA: TGTGCCAGCAGTTTGACCGCCGAGGAAGAGACCCAGTACTTC. It codes for CASSLTAEEETQYF. V is TRBV6-5 and J is TRBJ2-5; D gene ambiguous. Germline V CDR1 and CDR2: MNHEY, SVGAGI. Trimming cost V 4 bases and J 3 bases, with 12 bases left between them. This CDR3 spans 14 amino acids.